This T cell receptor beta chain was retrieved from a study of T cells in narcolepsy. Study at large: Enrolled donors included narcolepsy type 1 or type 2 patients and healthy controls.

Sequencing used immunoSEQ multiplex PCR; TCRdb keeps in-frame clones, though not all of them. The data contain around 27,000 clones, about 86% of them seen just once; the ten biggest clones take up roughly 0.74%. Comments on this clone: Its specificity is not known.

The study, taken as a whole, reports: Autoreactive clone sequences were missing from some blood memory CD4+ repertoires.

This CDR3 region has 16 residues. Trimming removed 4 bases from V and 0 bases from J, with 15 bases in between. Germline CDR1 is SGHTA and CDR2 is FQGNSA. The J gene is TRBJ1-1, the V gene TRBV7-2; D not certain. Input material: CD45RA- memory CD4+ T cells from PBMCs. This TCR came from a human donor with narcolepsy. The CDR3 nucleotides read TGTGCCAGCAGCTCAAGTCTCTCAAACATGAACACTGAAGCTTTCTTT. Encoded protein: CASSSSLSNMNTEAFF.